The clone carrying this T cell receptor beta chain was found many times. The antigen remains undetermined. The CDR3 is 16 residues long. CDR1 is MNHEY and CDR2 is SVGAGI in the germline V gene. V was pared by 2 bases and J by 4 bases, with 18 bases between. The sample comes from a study of T-cell memory formation after mild COVID-19. Overall study: Most TCR clusters belonged to a single donor. Study-level findings and limits: Mainly CM and EM harbored the contracting CD4+ clones; mainly EMRA harbored the CD8+ ones. Among clones contracting day 15 to 85, CD4/CD8 was balanced, whereas later expanders leaned CD4+.

UMIs and sample barcodes were carried by the TCR alpha and TCR beta cDNA libraries that 5'RACE produced using constant-segment primers. TCRdb recomputed calls from the 5' RACE reads with MiXCR, one row per CDR3 protein. This sample has fewer than 200,000 distinct CDR3 sequences, with approximately 17% found just once. The sequenced sample was PBMCs or a T cell subset sorted from them (not recorded which). The TCR sequence derives from a man aged 18-30 years who had mild COVID-19 (a few samples of this study predate the infection). Cell type and time point are not known. The chain joins TRBV6-5 to TRBJ2-7; D is possibly TRBD2 (6 bases). CDR3 sequence reads: CASSYRGLGSGYEQYF. CDR3 sequence (DNA): TGTGCCAGCAGTTACCGAGGTTTGGGGAGCGGGTACGAGCAGTACTTC.